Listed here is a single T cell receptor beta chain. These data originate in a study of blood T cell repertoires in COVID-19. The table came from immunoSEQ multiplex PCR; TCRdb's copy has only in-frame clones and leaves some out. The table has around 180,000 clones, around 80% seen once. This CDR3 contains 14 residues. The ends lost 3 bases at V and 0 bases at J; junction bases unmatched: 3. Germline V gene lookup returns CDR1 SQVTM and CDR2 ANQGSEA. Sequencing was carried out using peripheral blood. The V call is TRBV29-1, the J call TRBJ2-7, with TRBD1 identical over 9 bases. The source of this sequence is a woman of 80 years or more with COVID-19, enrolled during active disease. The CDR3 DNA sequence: TGCAGCGTTGAGTTGGGACAGGGCTCCTACGAGCAGTACTTC. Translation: CSVELGQGSYEQYF.